These 31 T cell receptor beta chains came from one sample sequenced in a study of T-cell reconstitution after alpha-beta-depleted transplantation in children. Preparation of the TCRbeta library involved a method that used unique molecular identifiers. Via MiXCR, TCRdb re-called the PCR reads, giving one row per CDR3 protein. The sample records roughly 500,000 distinct CDR3 sequences, roughly a tenth being singletons. Specimen: PBMCs, collected before TCRalphabeta/CD19-depleted stem cell transplant. The receptor set was obtained from a child aged 2-15 years with inherited bone marrow failure, due to receive a stem cell transplant.

This clonotype was counted at least ten times. This chain connects TRBV5-4 to TRBJ2-3; TRBD2 is a possible D gene (6 bases). Looked up from germline, CDR1 is SGHNT and CDR2 is YYREEE (reference sequence). The CDR3 covers 14 residues. V lost 0 bases and J 11 bases, leaving 16 bases between the germline ends. As DNA, the CDR3 is TGTGCCAGCAGCTTGGGGTTGGAGGCGGGGTTGCAGTATTTT. Amino acid sequence: CASSLGLEAGLQYF.

This clonotype was detected a few times. V and J are TRBV6-2 or TRBV6-3 and TRBJ2-7, with 7 bases identical to TRBD2. The CDR3 contains 15 residues. The germline gives CDR1 MNHEY, CDR2 SVGEGT. V shed 0 bases, J shed 6 bases, and the junction held 8 bases outside the gene matches. CDR3 sequence: CASSYSGTTLREQYF. The CDR3 DNA is TGTGCCAGCAGTTACTCGGGGACTACGCTTCGCGAGCAGTACTTC.

This clonotype occurred many times. V is TRBV12-3 or TRBV12-4 and J is TRBJ1-5; D unclear. V lost 6 bases and J lost 5, with 20 bases in between. CDR3 size: 16 residues. The CDR3 DNA reads as TGTGCCAGCAGCTCGATCCGGACGCAGCCGTATCAGCCCCAGCATTTT. Its protein product is CASSSIRTQPYQPQHF.

This rearrangement joins TRBV6-5 to TRBJ2-5, with TRBD1 as a possible D gene (6 bases). Trimming removed 2 bases from V and 0 bases from J, with 13 bases in between. The CDR3 totals 16 residues. Germline CDR1 reads MNHEY; CDR2 reads SVGAGI. As DNA, the CDR3 is TGTGCCAGCAGTTACCTGGGACACTCGTACCAAGAGACCCAGTACTTC. Its protein product is CASSYLGHSYQETQYF.

The sample holds many counts of this clonotype. The chain links TRBV18 to TRBJ2-3; D unresolved. Germline assignment: CDR1 KGHSH and CDR2 LQKENI. CDR3 length: 16 residues. Trimming stripped 2 bases from V and 3 bases from J, with 15 bases between. CDR3 region: CASSPESGRPTDTQYF. The CDR3 region has the DNA TGTGCCAGCTCACCAGAATCCGGGCGACCAACAGATACGCAGTATTTT.

To note about this clonotype: One end of the junction does not line up with germline, which may come from a read error. This sequence joins TRBV7-2 and TRBJ2-1; TRBD2 matches at 11 bases. The CDR3 consists of 16 residues. CDR1 and CDR2 from the germline V gene are SGHTA and FQGNSA. CDR3 residues: CAGSLRGTSGRNEQFF. In DNA form, the CDR3 reads TGTGCCGGCAGCTTAAGGGGGACTAGCGGCCGCAATGAGCAGTTCTTC.

This clonotype was picked up many times. This sequence joins TRBV15 and TRBJ2-2, with TRBD2 matching 9 bases. CDR3 size: 18 residues. Germline assignment: CDR1 LNHNV and CDR2 YYDKDF (reference sequence). Trimming at V came to 1 base and at J to 3 bases, leaving 9 bases not matched to a gene. The CDR3 sequence: CATSRGLAAESYTGELFF. The CDR3 DNA reads as TGTGCCACCAGCAGAGGACTAGCGGCGGAGTCCTACACCGGGGAGCTGTTTTTT.

At least ten counts were recorded for this clonotype. This chain uses TRBV5-6 with TRBJ1-3; no firm D call. The germline V gene encodes CDR1 SGHDT and CDR2 YYEEEE. The germline V and J ends were trimmed by 4 bases and 0 bases, with 11 bases remaining between them. This CDR3 region has 15 residues. CDR3 loop: CASSGGLLSGNTIYF. The CDR3 DNA follows: TGTGCCAGCAGCGGTGGACTGCTCTCTGGAAACACCATATATTTT.

This chain connects TRBV24-1 to TRBJ2-6; D is ambiguous. The V end lost 0 bases, the J end lost 2 bases, and 7 bases lay between the germline ends. The CDR3 is 16 residues long. Per germline, CDR1 KGHDR and CDR2 SFDVKD. The CDR3 protein is CATSDLSATGANVLTF. DNA for the CDR3: TGTGCCACCAGTGATTTGTCCGCTACTGGGGCCAACGTCCTGACTTTC.

This clonotype was seen repeatedly, ten times or more. V gene TRBV7-2 combines with J gene TRBJ2-5, with D unresolved. Germline V gene lookup returns CDR1 SGHTA and CDR2 FQGNSA. The ends were cut back, 1 base at V and 13 bases at J, with 19 bases in the middle. There are 14 residues in the CDR3. The CDR3 loop is CASSLEGQRPLGYF. CDR3 coding DNA: TGTGCCAGCAGCTTAGAGGGCCAGAGACCTTTAGGGTACTTC.

This rearrangement joins TRBV20-1 to TRBJ2-7; TRBD1 agrees at 8 bases. The CDR3 covers 13 residues. Looked up from germline, CDR1 is DFQATT and CDR2 is SNEGSKA (reference sequence). V dropped 2 bases and J dropped 4; count of bases not matched to a gene: 4. The CDR3: CSARSTGGYEQYF. CDR3 sequence (DNA): TGCAGTGCTAGATCCACAGGGGGTTACGAGCAGTACTTC.

This chain's CDR3 is CSAGLAGIDEQFF. CDR3 sequence (DNA): TGCAGTGCCGGACTAGCGGGAATCGATGAGCAGTTCTTC. The chain employs TRBV20-1 and TRBJ2-1, with 12 bases fitting TRBD2. Per germline, CDR1 DFQATT and CDR2 SNEGSKA (reference sequence). V gave up 6 bases and J gave up 8 bases; unmatched junction bases: 5. The CDR3 is 13 amino acids.

This clonotype was seen ten or more times. This chain links TRBV5-1 with TRBJ1-1; 8 bases fit TRBD1. J was trimmed by 3 bases and V by 4 bases; bases with no gene match: 8. The CDR3 contains 15 residues. From germline, CDR1 is SGHRS and CDR2 YFSETQ. This chain's CDR3 is CASSPTGTGYTEAFF. CDR3 DNA: TGCGCCAGCAGCCCTACCGGGACAGGCTACACTGAAGCTTTCTTT. Filled out from reference TRBV5-1 and TRBJ1-1, the complete variable domain reads KAGVTQTPRYLIKTRGQQVTLSCSPISGHRSVSWYQQTPGQGLQFLFEYFSETQRNKGNFPGRFSGRQFSNSRSEMNVSTLELGDSALYLCASSPTGTGYTEAFFGQGTRLTVV.

In this sample, this clonotype turned up many times. This sequence joins TRBV4-1 and TRBJ2-1; D perhaps matches TRBD2 (5 bases). V lost 1 base and J lost 6, with 16 bases in between. This CDR3 spans 16 amino acids. Germline V gene sequence: CDR1 MGHRA, CDR2 YSYEKL. The CDR3 coding sequence is TGCGCCAGCAGCCAAGTCGGTGGCGGGTGGGGCAATGAGCAGTTCTTC. This translates into CASSQVGGGWGNEQFF.

The gene calls are TRBV28 and TRBJ2-7; no firm D call. This CDR3 is 14 amino acids long. The V gene lost 1 base and the J gene lost 3 bases, with 10 bases spanning the gap. Germline-derived CDR1 and CDR2 are MDHEN and SYDVKM. CDR3 DNA sequence: TGTGCCAGCAGTTTATCCGGATTTGACTACGAGCAGTACTTC. Residues: CASSLSGFDYEQYF.

This clonotype occurred many times. A junction boundary mismatches the germline segment, possibly from a read error. V and J are TRBV29-1 and TRBJ2-7; no reliable D call. The CDR3 totals 12 residues. From germline, CDR1 is SQVTM and CDR2 ANQGSEA. This CDR3 reads CSARTLPYEQYF. CDR3 DNA: TGCAGCGCCCGGACGTTACCCTATGAGCAGTACTTC.

Comments on this clonotype: This may stem from a read error, because a much larger clone lies one nucleotide away. J is TRBJ1-2 and V is TRBV29-1; TRBD1 is a possible D gene (6 bases). The germline gives CDR1 SQVTM, CDR2 ANQGSEA. There are 11 residues in the CDR3. The CDR3 spells CSVGWGRGFTF. The CDR3 DNA follows: TGCAGCGTTGGTTGGGGGCGAGGCTTCACCTTC.

This clonotype appeared many times. The chain employs TRBV5-1 and TRBJ1-1; D unclear. Germline-derived CDR1 and CDR2 are SGHRS and YFSETQ. CDR3 size: 14 residues. V was pared by 5 bases and J by 1 base, with 12 bases between. The CDR3 DNA reads as TGCGCCAGCAGTAATTTATCTCCGAACACTGAAGCTTTCTTT. This translates into CASSNLSPNTEAFF.

This clonotype was detected many times. This chain connects TRBV5-1 to TRBJ2-5; 7 positions agree with TRBD1. Germline-derived CDR1 and CDR2 are SGHRS and YFSETQ. The CDR3 consists of 15 residues. J lost 4 bases, V lost 3 bases, and 9 bases had no gene match. CDR3 amino acids: CASSSGTAAGETQYF. The CDR3 bases are TGCGCCAGCAGCTCCGGGACAGCTGCTGGAGAGACCCAGTACTTC.

For the CDR3, the DNA is TGTGCCAGCAGGGGGACTAACTACGAGCAGTACTTC. Its protein product is CASRGTNYEQYF. The rearrangement uses TRBV2 and TRBJ2-7; the match to TRBD2 covers 7 bases. CDR3 length equals 12 residues. Germline values: CDR1 SNHLY, CDR2 FYNNEI. V was pared by 6 bases and J by 3 bases, with 2 bases of the junction left unmatched.

This clonotype was found many times. V is TRBV5-1 and J is TRBJ1-1, with 7 nucleotides matching TRBD1. The length of the CDR3 is 12 residues. The germline V gene has CDR1 SGHRS and CDR2 YFSETQ. V lost 0 bases and J lost 11; bases outside the gene matches: 4. The DNA for the CDR3 is TGCGCCAGCAGCTTGGGACAGGGAGGGGCTTTCTTT. The encoded protein is CASSLGQGGAFF.

This chain joins TRBV28 and TRBJ2-7; 7 nucleotides agree with TRBD1. Trimming at V came to 3 bases and at J to 6 bases, leaving 8 bases not matched to a gene. Germline-derived CDR1 and CDR2 are MDHEN and SYDVKM. The CDR3 runs to 14 residues. For the CDR3, the DNA is TGTGCCAGCAGTTTTTTTAGGGGGCGAGGCGAGCAGTACTTC. Translation: CASSFFRGRGEQYF.

The chain employs TRBV20-1 and TRBJ2-2; 11 bases agree with TRBD2. The CDR3 is 15 amino acids. Germline assignment: CDR1 DFQATT and CDR2 SNEGSKA (reference sequence). J gave up 5 bases and V 0 bases, and 2 bases lay outside the gene matches. The CDR3 bases are TGCAGTGCTAGAGATAGCGGGGGGGCTACCGGGGAGCTGTTTTTT. Protein: CSARDSGGATGELFF.

This clonotype was detected ten times or more. The chain links TRBV18 to TRBJ1-4; 8 bases match TRBD1. There are 13 residues in the CDR3. Unmatched junction bases numbered 2, after V lost 3 bases and J lost 8 bases. In germline, CDR1 is KGHSH, CDR2 LQKENI. In DNA, the CDR3 is TGTGCCAGCTCACCTGACAGGGGCGAAAAACTGTTTTTT. It is translated as CASSPDRGEKLFF.

The table lists this clonotype with many counts. The CDR3 DNA sequence: TGTGCCAGCAGTTTGGGGATCGGGGCCTACGAGCAGTACTTC. Residues: CASSLGIGAYEQYF. The genes are TRBV12-3 or TRBV12-4 and TRBJ2-7; D is perhaps TRBD2 (5 bases). This CDR3 has 14 residues. The V end lost 3 bases, the J end lost 2 bases, and 11 bases lay between the germline ends.

The chain's CDR3 is CAWRRRRGPQPYEQYF. For the CDR3, the DNA is TGTGCCTGGAGAAGAAGGCGCGGGCCCCAACCTTACGAGCAGTACTTC. The chain joins TRBV30 to TRBJ2-7, with D perhaps TRBD2 (5 bases). In germline, CDR1 is GTSNPN, CDR2 SVGIG (reference sequence). The CDR3 has 16 residues. Trimming stripped 3 bases from V and 4 bases from J, with 22 bases between.

This clonotype was seen ten or more times. The J gene is TRBJ2-5, the V gene TRBV7-8; D tentatively reads TRBD1 or TRBD2 (7 bases each). The V gene lost 5 bases and the J gene lost 4 bases, with 20 bases spanning the gap. Germline-derived CDR1 and CDR2 are SGHVS and FQNEAQ. The CDR3 runs 16 residues. The CDR3: CASSPLWGRDRETQYF. The CDR3 DNA follows: TGTGCCAGCAGCCCGCTATGGGGGAGGGACAGAGAGACCCAGTACTTC.

Ten or more counts support this clonotype. V gene TRBV9 combines with J gene TRBJ2-6, with D perhaps matching TRBD1 (5 bases). V dropped 4 bases and J dropped 5 bases, with 13 bases sitting between them. CDR3 length equals 15 residues. The germline gives CDR1 SGDLS, CDR2 YYNGEE. The CDR3 here is CASSPRQNRANVLTF. As DNA, the CDR3 is TGTGCCAGCAGCCCGCGACAGAACAGGGCCAACGTCCTGACTTTC.

This clonotype was detected many times. This chain connects TRBV11-3 to TRBJ2-6, with 8 bases aligning to TRBD2. The CDR3 has 17 residues. The V segment lost 1 base and the J segment 4 bases; nucleotides outside the gene matches: 6. CDR1 and CDR2 from the germline V gene are SGHNT and YENEEA. The CDR3 DNA reads TGTGCCAGCAGCTTAGGGACTAGCCTTTCAGGGGCCAACGTCCTGACTTTC. As protein: CASSLGTSLSGANVLTF.

This clonotype was seen many times. V gene TRBV7-2 combines with J gene TRBJ2-5; tentatively, D is TRBD2 (6 bases). CDR1 is SGHTA, CDR2 FQGNSA, per germline. Trimming stripped 5 bases from V and 5 bases from J, with 15 bases between. This CDR3 contains 14 residues. The CDR3 DNA sequence: TGTGCCAGCAGCGCACCGGGAGCTTGGGAGACCCAGTACTTC. Translating it yields CASSAPGAWETQYF. Combining the CDR3 with reference TRBV7-2 and TRBJ2-5 gives the whole variable domain GAGVSQSPSNKVTEKGKDVELRCDPISGHTALYWYRQSLGQGLEFLIYFQGNSAPDKSGLPSDRFSAERTGGSVSTLTIQRTQQEDSAVYLCASSAPGAWETQYFGPGTRLLVL.

This clonotype was found many times. The chain carries TRBV12-3 or TRBV12-4 and TRBJ2-1; D is unresolved. V dropped 4 bases and J dropped 0 bases, with 10 bases sitting between them. This CDR3 is 15 amino acids long. The CDR3 DNA sequence: TGTGCCAGCAGTTGGACGCCGAGCTCCTACAATGAGCAGTTCTTC. Translation gives CASSWTPSSYNEQFF.